The 15 T cell receptor beta chains listed next were all sequenced from one sample in a study of OX40 agonist ivuxolimab in advanced cancers. This table comes from immunoSEQ multiplex PCR, and its TCRdb copy is limited to in-frame clones, with some not included. The repertoire holds 100,000 to 110,000 clones, more than 85% seen once, with approximately 0.58% in the top ten. This sample comprised CD4+ or CD8+ T cells sorted from blood, obtained in a trial of the OX40 agonist ivuxolimab. The origin of the receptors is an adult with an advanced solid tumor such as melanoma, head and neck, liver or kidney cancer.

This clone came up once. The V and J genes are TRBV18 and TRBJ1-1; D remains ambiguous. V was cut by 1 base and J by 6 bases, with 6 bases left in between. Germline lookup yields CDR1 KGHSH and CDR2 LQKENI. This CDR3 region has 12 residues. Here the CDR3 DNA reads TGTGCCAGCTCACCACAGCAGGCTGAAGCTTTCTTT. Translated: CASSPQQAEAFF.

The V gene is TRBV7-3, the J gene TRBJ2-3; TRBD2 is a possible D gene (6 bases). Trimming removed 4 bases at V and 2 bases at J, with 10 bases between. CDR1 and CDR2 from the germline V gene are SGHTA and FQGTGA. The length of the CDR3 is 14 residues. The CDR3 nucleotides are TGTGCCAGCAGCTCCGGGACTCACACAGATACGCAGTATTTT. Translated: CASSSGTHTDTQYF. The variable domain in full, with the rest retrieved from reference TRBV7-3 and TRBJ2-3, is GAGVSQTPSNKVTEKGKYVELRCDPISGHTALYWYRQSLGQGPEFLIYFQGTGAADDSGLPNDRFFAVRPEGSVSTLKIQRTERGDSAVYLCASSSGTHTDTQYFGPGTRLTVL.

The gene calls are TRBV4-1 and TRBJ2-5; a weak D match, TRBD2 (6 bases). Trimming pared 1 base from V and 4 bases from J, leaving 19 bases between. CDR3 length: 17 residues. Germline CDR1 is MGHRA and CDR2 is YSYEKL. CDR3 bases: TGCGCCAGCAGCCAAGGGGTCCAGGGCGGGATTGGAGAGACCCAGTACTTC. As protein: CASSQGVQGGIGETQYF.

This chain links TRBV9 with TRBJ2-2; TRBD2 might be the D (5 bases). The CDR3 is 17 residues long. Germline V gives CDR1 SGDLS, CDR2 YYNGEE. V was cut by 1 base and J by 2 bases, with 15 bases left in between. This CDR3 is CASSVLVQAGNTGELFF. CDR3 nucleotide sequence: TGTGCCAGCAGCGTACTCGTGCAGGCGGGTAACACCGGGGAGCTGTTTTTT.

The J gene is TRBJ2-1, the V gene TRBV5-1, with 9 bases aligning to TRBD1. Germline assignment: CDR1 SGHRS and CDR2 YFSETQ. The CDR3 totals 14 residues. Losses at the gene ends were 5 bases for V and 5 bases for J; bases not matched to a gene: 5. The DNA of the CDR3 is TGCGCCAGCAGGACAGGGGGAGGGAACAATGAGCAGTTCTTC. Translating it yields CASRTGGGNNEQFF.

V and J are TRBV5-1 and TRBJ2-5; D is unresolved. This CDR3 is 12 amino acids long. Germline CDR1 is SGHRS and CDR2 is YFSETQ. The V gene lost 4 bases and the J gene lost 5 bases, with 9 bases spanning the gap. Here the CDR3 reads CASSVFGETQYF. CDR3 nucleotide sequence: TGCGCCAGCAGCGTCTTCGGGGAGACCCAGTACTTC.

The gene calls are TRBV28 and TRBJ2-3, with 14 bases matching TRBD2. The germline V gene has CDR1 MDHEN and CDR2 SYDVKM. This CDR3 has 18 residues. The trim removed 5 bases at V and 1 base at J, leaving 8 bases unmatched. CDR3 amino acids: CASSLNGLAGGGTDTQYF. The CDR3 DNA reads as TGTGCCAGCAGTCTAAACGGACTAGCGGGAGGAGGCACAGATACGCAGTATTTT.

The V call is TRBV2, the J call TRBJ2-5; D is possibly TRBD2 (5 bases). The CDR3 has 13 residues. The germline V gene encodes CDR1 SNHLY and CDR2 FYNNEI. V lost 8 bases and J lost 3, with 13 bases in between. The CDR3 DNA follows: TGTGCCAGCGAAAGCGGATATGAAGAGACCCAGTACTTC. Protein sequence: CASESGYEETQYF.

J is TRBJ2-1 and V is TRBV4-2, with 11 bases aligning to TRBD2. Germline V gene sequence: CDR1 LGHNA, CDR2 YNFKEQ. CDR3 length: 18 residues. Trimming cost V 0 bases and J 10 bases; bases outside gene matches: 14. The CDR3, as DNA: TGTGCCAGCAGCCAAGATCGCGGAGAACTAGCGGGAGTGGACGAGCAGTTCTTC. It specifies CASSQDRGELAGVDEQFF.

The table lists this clone with a few counts. The rearrangement links TRBV18 to TRBJ1-5; D is unclear. V lost 2 bases and J lost 3, with 11 bases in between. The CDR3 loop spans 15 amino acids. Germline CDR1 is KGHSH and CDR2 is LQKENI. CDR3 loop: CASSPSGRYNQPQHF. As DNA, the CDR3 is TGTGCCAGCTCACCATCCGGACGGTACAATCAGCCCCAGCATTTT. The whole variable domain, remainder taken from reference TRBV18 and TRBJ1-5, is NAGVMQNPRHLVRRRGQEARLRCSPMKGHSHVYWYRQLPEEGLKFMVYLQKENIIDESGMPKERFSAEFPKEGPSILRIQQVVRGDSAAYFCASSPSGRYNQPQHFGDGTRLSIL.

This clone came up once. V is TRBV18 and J is TRBJ1-2, with a possible D match to TRBD1 (5 bases). Trimming left V 1 base short and J 6 bases short, with 15 bases between. Germline V gene sequence: CDR1 KGHSH, CDR2 LQKENI. The CDR3 contains 15 residues. The CDR3 sequence is CASSPRSGTENGYTF. In DNA form, the CDR3 reads TGTGCCAGCTCACCACGATCGGGGACGGAGAATGGCTACACCTTC.

The chain uses TRBV6-5 and TRBJ2-2; 7 bases match TRBD2. Germline CDR1 MNHEY, CDR2 SVGAGI. Losses at the gene ends were 3 bases for V and 7 bases for J; bases not matched to a gene: 5. The CDR3 sequence is 14 residues long. CDR3 nucleotides: TGTGCCAGCAGTTATCGGGGAGGGGTCGGGGAGCTGTTTTTT. This encodes CASSYRGGVGELFF.

This clone was seen once. The V call is TRBV5-1, the J call TRBJ2-7; 9 nucleotides align to TRBD2. The length of the CDR3 is 16 residues. V shed 0 bases and J 2 bases; nucleotides not matched to a gene: 6. Germline CDR1 and CDR2: SGHRS and YFSETQ. Here the CDR3 reads CASSLGLAGPTYEQYF. CDR3 bases: TGCGCCAGCAGCTTGGGGCTAGCGGGACCAACCTACGAGCAGTACTTC.

Only one count was recorded for this clone. V gene TRBV5-1 combines with J gene TRBJ2-5; no definite D call. The length of the CDR3 is 16 residues. The germline V gene has CDR1 SGHRS and CDR2 YFSETQ. The V end was cut by 0 bases, the J end by 1 base, with 13 bases between. CDR3 protein: CASSLGPEQIQETQYF. Written as DNA, the CDR3 is TGCGCCAGCAGCTTGGGGCCTGAGCAGATCCAAGAGACCCAGTACTTC.

The rearrangement joins TRBV6-1 to TRBJ1-5; 7 positions match TRBD1. Germline V gene data show CDR1 as MNHNS and CDR2 as SASEGT. V lost 3 bases, J lost 5 bases, and 7 bases stayed unmatched. The CDR3 runs 15 residues. Here the CDR3 reads CASSDFNRGDQPQHF. The CDR3 bases are TGTGCCAGCAGTGATTTTAACAGGGGTGATCAGCCCCAGCATTTT.